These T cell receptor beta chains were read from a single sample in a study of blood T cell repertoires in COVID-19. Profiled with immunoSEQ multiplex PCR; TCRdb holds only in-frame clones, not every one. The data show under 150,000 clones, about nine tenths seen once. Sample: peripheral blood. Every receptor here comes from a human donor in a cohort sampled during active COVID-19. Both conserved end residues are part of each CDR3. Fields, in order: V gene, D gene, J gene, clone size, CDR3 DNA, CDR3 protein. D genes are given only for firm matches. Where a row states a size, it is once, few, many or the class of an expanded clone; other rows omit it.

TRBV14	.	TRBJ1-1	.	TGTGCCAGCAGCCAGTACTACAGGGTAGGTGCTGAAGCTTTCTTT	CASSQYYRVGAEAFF
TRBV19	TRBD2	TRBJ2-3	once	TGTGCCAGTAGTTTCGGGACTAGCGGGGTGGTGAATACGCAGTATTTT	CASSFGTSGVVNTQYF
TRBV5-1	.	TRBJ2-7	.	TGCGCCAGCAGCTGGGGAGCGTACGAGCAGTACTTC	CASSWGAYEQYF
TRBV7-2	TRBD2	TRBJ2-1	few	TGTGCCAGCAGCCAAACCCGCGGGGGGGGAAATGAGCAGTTCTTC	CASSQTRGGGNEQFF
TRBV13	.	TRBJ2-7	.	TGTGCCAGCAGCTCCTCCGGGACATACCTTTCCTACGAGCAGTACTTC	CASSSSGTYLSYEQYF
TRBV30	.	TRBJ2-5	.	TGTGCCTGGAGGGGCCCGGGGGTCCTTGGAGAGACCCAGTACTTC	CAWRGPGVLGETQYF
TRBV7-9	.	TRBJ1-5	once	TGTGCCAGCAGCCTGGGGCCTAGGGGCAATCAGCCCCAGCATTTT	CASSLGPRGNQPQHF
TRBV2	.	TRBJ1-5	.	TGTGCCAGCAGCCGACAGGTTAGCAATCAGCCCCAGCATTTT	CASSRQVSNQPQHF
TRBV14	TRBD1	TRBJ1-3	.	TGTGCCAGCAGCCAATTTGAGGGGGCGGCCATATATTTT	CASSQFEGAAIYF
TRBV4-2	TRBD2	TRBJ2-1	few	TGTGCCAGCAGCCAAGGACCCCGGGGTAGCGGGGGACGGTTTCGGACCTACAATGAGCAGTTCTTC	CASSQGPRGSGGRFRTYNEQFF
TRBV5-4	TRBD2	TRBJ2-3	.	TGTGCCAGCAGCTGGACCGGGGGGGCTAGCACAGATACGCAGTATTTT	CASSWTGGASTDTQYF
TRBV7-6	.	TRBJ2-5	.	TGTGCCAGCAGCTTATACTTCCAACTCCCGGGAGAGACCCAGTACTTC	CASSLYFQLPGETQYF
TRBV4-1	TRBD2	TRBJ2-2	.	TGCGCCAGCAGCCACGGGACTAGCGGGTGGGCTAACACCGGGGAGCTGTTTTTT	CASSHGTSGWANTGELFF
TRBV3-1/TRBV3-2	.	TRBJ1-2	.	TGTGCCAGCAGCCAAGACGGGGGGCTTCCTTTCTATGGCTACACCTTC	CASSQDGGLPFYGYTF
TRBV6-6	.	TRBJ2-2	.	TGTGCCAGCAGTTACTCGGCAGGGGTGACCGGGGAGCTGTTTTTT	CASSYSAGVTGELFF
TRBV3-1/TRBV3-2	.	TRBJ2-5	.	TGTGCCAGCAGCCAAGATGCACTAGGGGGATGGTCCCAGTACTTC	CASSQDALGGWSQYF
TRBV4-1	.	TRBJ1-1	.	TGCGCCAGCAGCCCTATCCTCGTTAACACTGAAGCTTTCTTT	CASSPILVNTEAFF
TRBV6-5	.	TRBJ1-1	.	TGTGCCAGCAGTCTCCGACTGCTGAACACTGAAGCTTTCTTT	CASSLRLLNTEAFF
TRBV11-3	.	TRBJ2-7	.	TGTGCCAGCAGCTTAGAGCGGGGCTCCTACGAGCAGTACTTC	CASSLERGSYEQYF
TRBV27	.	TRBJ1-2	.	TGTGCCAGCAGTTTATCGAGGACAGCATATGGCTACACCTTC	CASSLSRTAYGYTF
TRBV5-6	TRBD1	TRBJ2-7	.	TGTGCCAGCAGCTTGTGGACAGGGTTAGGGTCCTACGAGCAGTACTTC	CASSLWTGLGSYEQYF
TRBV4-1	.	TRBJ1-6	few	TGCGCCAGCAGCCAAGGAACAGGCCCTTATAATTCACCCCTCCACTTT	CASSQGTGPYNSPLHF
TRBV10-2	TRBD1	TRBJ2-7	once	TGCGCCAGCAGTGAGACCGGGACAGAGGGATGGATGAACCGTTACGAGCAGTACTTC	CASSETGTEGWMNRYEQYF
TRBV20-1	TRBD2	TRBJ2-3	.	TGCAGTGCTAGTCGGGTTAGCGGGGGTGCCACAGATACGCAGTATTTT	CSASRVSGGATDTQYF
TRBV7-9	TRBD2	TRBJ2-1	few	TGTGCCAGCAGCCCAACTGGACTAGGGACCTACAATGAGCAGTTCTTC	CASSPTGLGTYNEQFF
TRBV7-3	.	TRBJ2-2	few	TGTGCCAGCAGCTTATCCCAGAACACCGGGGAGCTGTTTTTT	CASSLSQNTGELFF
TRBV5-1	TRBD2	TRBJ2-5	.	TGCGCCAGCAGCTTGGTCGGGGGGTCGGAGACCCAGTACTTC	CASSLVGGSETQYF
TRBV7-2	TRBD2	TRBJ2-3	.	TGTGCCAGCAGCTTGGTAGCGGGGGACACAGATACGCAGTATTTT	CASSLVAGDTDTQYF
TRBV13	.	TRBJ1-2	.	TGTGCCAGCAACCTCGGGGCAGGGGATTCTAACTATGGCTACACCTTC	CASNLGAGDSNYGYTF
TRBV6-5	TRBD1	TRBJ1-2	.	TGTGCCAGCAGTTACGGGGGACAGGGGTATGGCTACACCTTC	CASSYGGQGYGYTF
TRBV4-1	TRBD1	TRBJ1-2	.	TGCGCCAGCAGGCAGGGGGCTGGCTACACCTTC	CASRQGAGYTF
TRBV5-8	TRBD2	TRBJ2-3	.	TGTGCCAGCAGCTTGGTACTGGGACTAGCGACAGATACGCAGTATTTT	CASSLVLGLATDTQYF
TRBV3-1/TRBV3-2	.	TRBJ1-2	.	TGTGCCAGCAGCGACATTGTCTATGGCTACACCTTC	CASSDIVYGYTF
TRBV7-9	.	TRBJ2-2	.	TGTGCCAGCAGCCCTCTCACAGGGAACACCGGGGAGCTGTTTTTT	CASSPLTGNTGELFF
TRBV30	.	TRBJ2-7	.	TGTGCCTGGAACTGGAGCTCCTACGAGCAGTACTTC	CAWNWSSYEQYF
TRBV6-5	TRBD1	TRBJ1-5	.	TGTGCCAGCAAGGACAGGGGAGACCCCAATCAGCCCCAGCATTTT	CASKDRGDPNQPQHF
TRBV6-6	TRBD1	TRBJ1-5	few	TGTGCCAGCACCCAGGGGGGTCCCCTGCAGCCCCAGCATTTT	CASTQGGPLQPQHF
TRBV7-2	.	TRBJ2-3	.	TGTGCCAGCAGGCGGACTCTCACAGATACGCAGTATTTT	CASRRTLTDTQYF
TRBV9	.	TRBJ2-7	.	TGTGCCAGCAGCGGGCGAGAGAGCGGCCCTTCCTACGAGCAGTACTTC	CASSGRESGPSYEQYF
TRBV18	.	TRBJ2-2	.	TGTGCCAGCTCACCGCAGGGAACCGGGGAGCTGTTTTTT	CASSPQGTGELFF
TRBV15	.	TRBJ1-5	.	TGTGCCACCAGCAGAGACAGGTTTAGCAATCAGCCCCAGCATTTT	CATSRDRFSNQPQHF
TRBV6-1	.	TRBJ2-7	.	TGTGCCAGCAGTGAAACGGGTTACGAGCAGTACTTC	CASSETGYEQYF
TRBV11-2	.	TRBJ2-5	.	TGTGCCAGCGTCATCGGGGACCAAGAGACCCAGTACTTC	CASVIGDQETQYF
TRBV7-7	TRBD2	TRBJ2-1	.	TGTGCTAGCAGCCAAACTAGCGGACCCTACAATGAGCAGTTCTTC	CASSQTSGPYNEQFF
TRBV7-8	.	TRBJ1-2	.	TGTGCCAGCAGCTTTACAGCTTATGGCTACACCTTC	CASSFTAYGYTF
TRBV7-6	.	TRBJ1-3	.	TGTGCCACCTCCCCCTCTCACAGCTCTGGAAACACCATATATTTT	CATSPSHSSGNTIYF
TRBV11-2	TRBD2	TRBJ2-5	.	TGTGCCAGCAGCTTCCCGGCTAGCGGGGGGGGTGAGACCCAGTACTTC	CASSFPASGGGETQYF
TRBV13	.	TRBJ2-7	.	TGTGCCAGCAGCTTCGGACAGCTCTCCTACGAGCAGTACTTC	CASSFGQLSYEQYF
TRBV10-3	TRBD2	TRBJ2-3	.	TGTGCCATCAGTGTGAGCGGGGGGGCGGGCGATACGCAGTATTTT	CAISVSGGAGDTQYF
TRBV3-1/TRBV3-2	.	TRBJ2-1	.	TGTGCCAGCAGCTCCGACGGGGGCTCCTACAATGAGCAGTTCTTC	CASSSDGGSYNEQFF
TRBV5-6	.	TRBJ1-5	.	TGTGCCAGCAGCTTAAGGGACACTAATCAGCCCCAGCATTTT	CASSLRDTNQPQHF
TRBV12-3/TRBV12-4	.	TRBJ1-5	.	TGTGCTAGCAGCCTAAGCCCCCATCAGCCCCAGCATTTT	CASSLSPHQPQHF
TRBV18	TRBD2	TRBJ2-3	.	TGTGCCAGCTCACTTCAAGCGGGGGACACAGATACGCAGTATTTT	CASSLQAGDTDTQYF
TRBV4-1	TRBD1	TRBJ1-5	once	TGCGCCAGCAGCCAAAGGGGACAGGGACCCCATCAGCCCCAGCATTTT	CASSQRGQGPHQPQHF
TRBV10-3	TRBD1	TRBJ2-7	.	TGTGCCATCAGTGAGGAACCAGGGGGCTCCTACGAGCAGTACTTC	CAISEEPGGSYEQYF
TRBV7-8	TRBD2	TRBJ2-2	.	TGTGCCAGCAGCTCATCCACGGGACTAGCTAACACCGGGGAGCTGTTTTTT	CASSSSTGLANTGELFF
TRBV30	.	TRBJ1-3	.	TGTGCCTGGAGTTCACAGGGAAGTAGTGGAAACACCATATATTTT	CAWSSQGSSGNTIYF
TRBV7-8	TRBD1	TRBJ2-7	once	TGTGCCAGCAGCTTAAAGAGACAGGGAATCTACGAGCAGTACTTC	CASSLKRQGIYEQYF
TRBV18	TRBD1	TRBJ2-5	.	TGTGCCAGCTCGCCGACAGGGGGATTTGGAGGGGAGACCCAGTACTTC	CASSPTGGFGGETQYF
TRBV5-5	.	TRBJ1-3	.	TGTGCCAGCAGCATCCAGACAGGCGCCCGCTCTGGAAACACCATATATTTT	CASSIQTGARSGNTIYF